This T cell receptor beta chain was sequenced for a study of cytotoxic CD8 clonotypes in ibrutinib-treated CLL (dated by TCRdb to the early 2020s). With respect to the entire study: The cohort was composed of about 10 relapsed/refractory and roughly 15 treatment-naive patients; IGHV unmutated status was identified in some 17 patients. Partial responses were observed in about 25 patients and complete responses in 2; after a median follow-up of around 64 months, remission was maintained in 14 patients and progression was observed in approximately twelve. Response samples were taken after a median of approximately 13 months on treatment, ranging from about 6 to 36 months. An average of around 260,000 productive templates and roughly 94,000 productive rearrangements was obtained per sample. Longitudinal samples were obtainable from about 30% of the roughly 90 participants in the trial. Cryopreserved peripheral blood mononuclear cells were collected before treatment, at response, and at either disease progression or sustained remission.

Only a few counts were recorded for this clone. Its antigen is still unknown. Base qualities are not provided; no much larger clone lies one nucleotide away. Study-wide conclusions, independent of this receptor: An increase in clonality was observed at ibrutinib response, with clonality remaining stable during sustained remission and falling back toward baseline at progression. Public clonotypes were rare and either contracted or stayed stable during treatment, and the rise in clonality at ibrutinib response reflected the expansion of private clonotypes. Lymph node repertoires were not examined, and the timing of sampling was not matched between patients in sustained remission and those whose disease progressed. Baseline clonality was found to be higher than that of age-matched healthy donors and was strongly correlated with circulating CD8+ T-cell counts.

A MiSeq instrument was used for deep resolution sequencing, which targeted depths ranging from 1 in 1 million up to 1 in 200,000 T cells, with coverage averaging 10x for each clonotype. The immunoSEQ hsTCRB Kit was used to generate TCR beta libraries. Per the original workflow: Data were analyzed with ImmunoSEQ Data Assistant and ImmunoSEQ Analyzer, with V, D and J genes assigned per IMGT definitions. Clonality, which ranges from 0 to 1, was calculated as one minus the normalized Shannon entropy of productive rearrangement frequencies. Only overrepresented clonotypes making up at least 0.05% of each patient's repertoire were included in the public clonotype analysis. Roughly 12 age-matched healthy donor repertoires from immuneACCESS were used as controls for clonality. This is the immuneACCESS table as TCRdb keeps it, with only in-frame sequences that have V and J called. A part of the clones is gone; compared with another copy, unresolved V genes explain less than half, and the rest is unexplained. That table gives V, J and clone size, and the DNA gave D and trimming. Present in this sample are thousands of clones, more than 70% of which were seen just once. Of the sample, approximately 26% falls within the top ten clones.

About 2 micrograms of genomic DNA were extracted from cryopreserved PBMCs for TCR beta library preparation. High-throughput TCR beta sequencing was performed on longitudinal blood samples from CLL patients receiving ibrutinib monotherapy. Patients were enrolled in a phase 2 open-label single-center ibrutinib monotherapy trial. The CDR3 holds 16 amino acids from the cysteine to the phenylalanine. Only CDR3 DNA remains: 48 bases, in frame from the first base. V is cut by 7 bases and J by 8 bases, and the space between the germline ends is 23 bases. CDR1 is given as WNHNN and CDR2 as SYGVQD, both from the germline V gene (reference sequence).

The V and J segments used are TRBV10-1 and TRBJ1-4; the D gene is perhaps TRBD1, from 6 matching bases. This TCR was recovered from a human donor with chronic lymphocytic leukemia. Sequences were derived from PBMCs, sampled before ibrutinib treatment. The DNA sequence reads TGCGCCAGCACCACGAGGGGGACGTTGCGGGGCGAAAAACTGTTTTTT. This gives the protein CASTTRGTLRGEKLFF.